Described below is a single T cell receptor beta chain sequence and its context. As yet, its antigen is unknown. Naive CD8 cells were CD45RO-negative, positively selected for CCR7, excluding terminally differentiated effector memory CD45RA+ cells. These data belong to a study of shared clonotypes between healthy human individuals. Whole-study findings and limits: What naive subsets generally showed was a larger estimated richness than memory subsets showed. Of the naive CD4 clonotypes, around 5% were shared across several donors.

Repertoires were generated with immunoSEQ multiplex PCR, while TCRdb's copy carries only in-frame clones and drops some. The table includes 2 million or so clones, approximately 95% detected once. This receptor was obtained from a man between 18 and 35 years old in good health. The sample taken for sequencing was naive CD8+ T cells sorted from blood.

CDR3 coding DNA: TGTGCCAGCAGCCCCCAGGGGGCAACTAATGAAAAACTGTTTTTT. Translated: CASSPQGATNEKLFF. The chain is built from TRBV5-4 and TRBJ1-4; 7 nucleotides line up with TRBD1. In germline, CDR1 is SGHNT, CDR2 YYREEE (reference sequence). V lost 4 bases, J lost 0 bases, and 3 bases stayed unmatched. This CDR3 is built from 15 residues.